The 17 T cell receptor beta chains reported below all come from one sample, sequenced in a study of vaccination and CD4 T cells after COVID-19. Their antigens are not known. Cultured CD4+ T cells had their DNA profiled by the Oncomine TCR Beta short-read assay. TCRdb itself ran the PCR reads through MiXCR, one entry per CDR3 protein. The sample carries more than 6,500 distinct CDR3 sequences, roughly 74% recorded once. Treatment given: roughly 10-day PBMC culture with coronavirus spike peptide pools or control peptides (ViraFEST assay). The sequencing input was CD4+ T cells from blood, cultured in vitro. These receptors all stem from a human donor who had recovered from COVID-19.

This rearrangement joins TRBV7-9 to TRBJ1-5; maybe TRBD1 (6 bases). The V and J ends lost 8 bases and 3 bases respectively, with 14 bases between them. The V gene's germline CDR1 is SEHNR and CDR2 FQNEAQ (reference sequence). This CDR3 has 14 amino acids. This CDR3 is CASSTGRNNQPQHF. CDR3 nucleotides: TGTGCCAGCTCCACAGGGCGTAACAATCAGCCCCAGCATTTT.

The chain links TRBV7-2 to TRBJ1-1; 8 bases are shared with TRBD1. This CDR3 spans 15 amino acids. The V segment lost 1 base and the J segment 10 bases; nucleotides outside the gene matches: 11. Germline V lookup: CDR1 SGHTA, CDR2 FQGNSA. The CDR3 is CASSLVTDRAAAAFF. As DNA, the CDR3 is TGTGCCAGCAGCTTAGTAACGGACAGGGCCGCTGCAGCTTTCTTT.

CDR3 DNA sequence: TGCAGTGCGCACTCCGGACTAGCGGGAGAGGGGTACATTTACAATGAGCAGTTCTTC. It encodes CSAHSGLAGEGYIYNEQFF. V is TRBV20-1 and J is TRBJ2-1; the match to TRBD2 covers 13 bases. This CDR3 has 19 residues. The V gene's germline CDR1 is DFQATT and CDR2 SNEGSKA (reference sequence). With V trimmed by 6 bases and J by 4 bases, 18 bases remained unmatched.

The J gene is TRBJ1-2, the V gene TRBV24-1; D ambiguous. CDR1 is KGHDR, CDR2 SFDVKD, per germline. This CDR3 comprises 12 residues. V dropped 7 bases and J dropped 8 bases, with 13 bases sitting between them. The CDR3 sequence is CATSDPGRGYTF. In nucleotides, the CDR3 is TGTGCCACCAGCGACCCGGGTCGCGGCTACACCTTC.

The rearrangement links TRBV20-1 to TRBJ1-2; the D gene is possibly TRBD1 (5 bases). This CDR3 spans 14 amino acids. Germline V gives CDR1 DFQATT, CDR2 SNEGSKA (reference sequence). Trimming cost V 5 bases and J 3 bases, with 16 bases left between them. The CDR3 coding sequence is TGCAGTGCTCCCCCCCTGACAGTCCACTATGGCTACACCTTC. Its translation is CSAPPLTVHYGYTF.

This chain uses TRBV12-3 or TRBV12-4 with TRBJ2-7, with D possibly matching TRBD2 (5 bases). The V gene lost 5 bases and the J gene lost 0 bases, with 14 bases spanning the gap. The CDR3 consists of 15 residues. The CDR3 region has the DNA TGTGCCAGCAGTGCGGGCCCGACCAACTCCTACGAGCAGTACTTC. Its translation: CASSAGPTNSYEQYF.

This clonotype has only a few counts. J is TRBJ1-5 and V is TRBV19; D gene ambiguous. The germline V gene has CDR1 LNHDA and CDR2 SQIVND (reference sequence). Trimming stripped 7 bases from V and 0 bases from J, with 13 bases between. This CDR3 contains 15 residues. CDR3 bases: TGTGCCAGTAATTGGAACACTAATAGCAATCAGCCCCAGCATTTT. It encodes CASNWNTNSNQPQHF.

The CDR3 region is CASSSQGSYQPQHF. CDR3 sequence (DNA): TGTGCCAGCAGCTCCCAGGGGAGTTATCAGCCCCAGCATTTT. The J gene is TRBJ1-5, the V gene TRBV7-2, with TRBD1 as a possible D gene (6 bases). The V end was cut by 4 bases, the J end by 5 bases, with 12 bases between. CDR3 length equals 14 residues. Germline assignment: CDR1 SGHTA and CDR2 FQGNSA.

By share, this clonotype ranks as large. CDR3 sequence reads: CASSMRGEQPQHF. CDR3 coding DNA: TGTGCCAGTAGTATGCGTGGAGAGCAGCCCCAGCATTTT. The chain recombines TRBV19 with TRBJ1-5; D gene unclear. The CDR3 is 13 amino acids. The V gene's germline CDR1 is LNHDA and CDR2 SQIVND (reference sequence). V was pared by 3 bases and J by 7 bases, with 10 bases between.

J is TRBJ1-3 and V is TRBV7-2; maybe TRBD1 (6 bases). The CDR3 is made up of 15 amino acids. The V and J ends lost 5 bases and 6 bases respectively, with 17 bases between them. CDR1 is SGHTA and CDR2 is FQGNSA in the germline V gene. The CDR3 sequence is CASSRARQAPNTIYF. CDR3 bases: TGTGCCAGCAGCCGTGCCCGACAGGCCCCAAACACCATATATTTT.

This clonotype was detected only a few times. The gene calls are TRBV11-3 and TRBJ2-5; tentatively, D is TRBD2 (5 bases). The CDR3 sequence is 13 residues long. V was clipped by 5 bases and J by 6 bases, with 13 bases between them. Germline values: CDR1 SGHNT, CDR2 YENEEA. CDR3 in DNA: TGTGCCAGCAGCCTCGCTAGCTTACAGACCCAGTACTTC. This gives the protein CASSLASLQTQYF.

This clonotype came up once. One end of the junction does not line up with germline, which may come from a read error. The J gene is TRBJ2-1, the V gene TRBV15; 14 positions match TRBD2. Germline V gene lookup returns CDR1 LNHNV and CDR2 YYDKDF (reference sequence). CDR3 length: 14 residues. The CDR3 loop reads CATRPGLAGGSPHF. In nucleotides, the CDR3 is TGTGCCACCAGGCCCGGACTAGCGGGAGGATCCCCCCATTTC.

The V gene is TRBV9, the J gene TRBJ2-7, with 9 positions matching TRBD1. With V trimmed by 3 bases and J by 2 bases, 6 bases remained unmatched. Germline values: CDR1 SGDLS, CDR2 YYNGEE. This CDR3 spans 15 amino acids. CDR3 DNA sequence: TGTGCCAGCAGCGACGGGACAGGGTACGCCTACGAGCAGTACTTC. Encoded protein: CASSDGTGYAYEQYF.

This chain links TRBV7-2 with TRBJ1-2; the D gene is possibly TRBD1 (6 bases). The CDR3 length is 14 residues. V was trimmed by 8 bases and J by 5 bases, leaving 18 bases between them. The germline V gene has CDR1 SGHTA and CDR2 FQGNSA. CDR3 nucleotides: TGTGCCAGCCGACAGGAGCTCACCGTATATGGCTACACCTTC. It yields the protein CASRQELTVYGYTF.

The chain couples TRBV20-1 to TRBJ1-6; D perhaps matches TRBD1 (6 bases). The CDR3 has 11 residues. Germline CDR1 is DFQATT and CDR2 is SNEGSKA (reference sequence). The DNA of the CDR3 is TGCAGCGCGAGTACAGGGCCACCCCTCCACTTT. This translates into CSASTGPPLHF.

The chain joins TRBV20-1 to TRBJ1-1; 9 bases match TRBD1. The CDR3 spans 14 residues. Trimming took 0 bases from V and 11 from J; bases not matched to a gene: 10. Germline CDR1 is DFQATT and CDR2 is SNEGSKA (reference sequence). DNA for the CDR3: TGCAGTGCTAGAGATCGAGGGACAGGGTCTTGGGCTTTCTTT. Protein product: CSARDRGTGSWAFF.

This clonotype was recorded only once. The chain recombines TRBV20-1 with TRBJ2-7; D call uncertain. Germline CDR1 DFQATT, CDR2 SNEGSKA (reference sequence). The CDR3 extends over 13 amino acids. V lost 3 bases and J 3 bases, leaving 12 bases between the germline ends. The CDR3 DNA is TGCAGTGCTAGGGACGGGCTACGCTACGAGCAGTACTTC. Encoded protein: CSARDGLRYEQYF.